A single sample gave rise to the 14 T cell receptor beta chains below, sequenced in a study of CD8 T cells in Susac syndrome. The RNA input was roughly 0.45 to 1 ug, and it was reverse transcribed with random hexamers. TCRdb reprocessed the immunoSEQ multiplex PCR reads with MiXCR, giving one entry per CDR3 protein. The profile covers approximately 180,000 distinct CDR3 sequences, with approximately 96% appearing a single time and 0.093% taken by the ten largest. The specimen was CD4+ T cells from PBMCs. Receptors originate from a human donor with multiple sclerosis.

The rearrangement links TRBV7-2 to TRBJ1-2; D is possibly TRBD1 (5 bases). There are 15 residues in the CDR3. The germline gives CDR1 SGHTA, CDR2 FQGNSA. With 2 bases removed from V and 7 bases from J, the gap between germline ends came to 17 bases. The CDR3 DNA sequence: TGTGCCAGCAGCTTACTGGTAACCGGGACCTTTGGCTACACCTTC. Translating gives CASSLLVTGTFGYTF.

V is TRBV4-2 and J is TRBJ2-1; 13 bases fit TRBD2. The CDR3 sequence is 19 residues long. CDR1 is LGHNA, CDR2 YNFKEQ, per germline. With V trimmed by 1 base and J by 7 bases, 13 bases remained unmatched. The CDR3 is CASSQGFGLAGEEGNEQFF. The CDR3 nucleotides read TGTGCCAGCAGCCAAGGATTTGGACTAGCGGGGGAAGAGGGGAATGAGCAGTTCTTC.

The chain's CDR3 is CASSLAAGNGGYTF. Here the CDR3 DNA reads TGCGCCAGCAGCTTGGCGGCAGGGAATGGGGGCTACACCTTC. V and J are TRBV5-1 and TRBJ1-2, with D possibly being TRBD1 (5 bases). The CDR3 covers 14 residues. Germline V gene lookup returns CDR1 SGHRS and CDR2 YFSETQ. V was clipped by 0 bases and J by 8 bases, with 14 bases between them.

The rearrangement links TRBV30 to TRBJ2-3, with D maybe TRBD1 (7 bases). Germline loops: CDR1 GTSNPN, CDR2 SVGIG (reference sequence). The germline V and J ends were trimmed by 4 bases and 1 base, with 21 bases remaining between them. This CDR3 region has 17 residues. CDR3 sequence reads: CAWIPPWGRGGTDTQYF. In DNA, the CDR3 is TGTGCCTGGATTCCCCCTTGGGGCAGGGGGGGCACAGATACGCAGTATTTT.

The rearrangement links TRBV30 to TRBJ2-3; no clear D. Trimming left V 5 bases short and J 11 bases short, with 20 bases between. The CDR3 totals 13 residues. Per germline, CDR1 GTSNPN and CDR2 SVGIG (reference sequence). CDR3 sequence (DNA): TGTGCCTGGGCCTCGATGGCTAGAACAGAGCAGTATTTT. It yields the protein CAWASMARTEQYF. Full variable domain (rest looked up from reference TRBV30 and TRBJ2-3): SQTIHQWPATLVQPVGSPLSLECTVEGTSNPNLYWYRQAAGRGLQLLFYSVGIGQISSEVPQNLSASRPQDRQFILSSKKLLLSDSGFYLCAWASMARTEQYFGPGTRLTVL.

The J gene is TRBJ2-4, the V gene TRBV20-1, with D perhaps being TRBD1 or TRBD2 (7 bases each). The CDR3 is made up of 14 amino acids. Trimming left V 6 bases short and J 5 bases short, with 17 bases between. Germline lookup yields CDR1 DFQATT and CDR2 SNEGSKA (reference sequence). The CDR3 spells CSASRAGGENIQYF. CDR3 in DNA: TGCAGTGCGTCAAGGGCAGGGGGGGAAAACATTCAGTACTTC.

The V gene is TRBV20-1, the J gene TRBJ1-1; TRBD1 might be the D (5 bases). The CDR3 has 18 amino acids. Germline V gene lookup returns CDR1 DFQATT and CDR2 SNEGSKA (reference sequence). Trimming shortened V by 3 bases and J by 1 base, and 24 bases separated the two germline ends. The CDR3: CSASFPWGLGRENTEAFF. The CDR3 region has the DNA TGCAGTGCTAGTTTCCCTTGGGGATTAGGCAGGGAGAACACTGAAGCTTTCTTT.

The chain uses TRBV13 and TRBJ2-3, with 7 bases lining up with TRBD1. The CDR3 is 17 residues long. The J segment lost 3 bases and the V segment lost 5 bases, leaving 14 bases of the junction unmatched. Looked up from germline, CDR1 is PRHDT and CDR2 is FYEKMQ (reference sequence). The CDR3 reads CASSPLSLRDSTDTQYF. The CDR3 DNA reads TGTGCCAGCAGCCCCCTGTCCCTTCGGGACAGTACAGATACGCAGTATTTT.

The CDR3 reads CASRHLRQGRGTDTQYF. In DNA form, the CDR3 reads TGTGCCAGCAGACACCTCCGACAGGGGCGCGGCACAGATACGCAGTATTTT. The chain recombines TRBV6-1 with TRBJ2-3; 8 bases are a match to TRBD1. CDR3 length equals 17 residues. The trim removed 6 bases at V and 1 base at J, leaving 12 bases unmatched. The germline V gene has CDR1 MNHNS and CDR2 SASEGT.

DNA of the CDR3: TGTGCCACGGACAGGGGGGTGTATAATTCACCCCTCCACTTT. Translated, it gives CATDRGVYNSPLHF. The chain recombines TRBV6-1 with TRBJ1-6; 10 bases agree with TRBD1. Losses at the gene ends were 10 bases for V and 4 bases for J; bases not matched to a gene: 4. Germline V gene lookup returns CDR1 MNHNS and CDR2 SASEGT. This CDR3 has 14 residues.

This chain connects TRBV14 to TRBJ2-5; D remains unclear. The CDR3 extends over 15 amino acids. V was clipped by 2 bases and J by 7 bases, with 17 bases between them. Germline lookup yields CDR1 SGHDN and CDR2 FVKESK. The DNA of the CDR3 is TGTGCCAGCAGCCAACCGGGCTTAGGGTTGGGGACCCAGTACTTC. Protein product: CASSQPGLGLGTQYF.

The CDR3 is CASSPPGGGLMNTEAFF. In DNA, the CDR3 is TGTGCCAGCTCACCACCCGGGGGAGGCTTGATGAACACTGAAGCTTTCTTT. This chain links TRBV18 with TRBJ1-1; TRBD1 might be the D (5 bases). Per germline, CDR1 KGHSH and CDR2 LQKENI. With 0 bases removed from V and 0 bases from J, the gap between germline ends came to 14 bases. This CDR3 has 17 residues. The full variable domain, rest sourced from reference TRBV18 and TRBJ1-1, is NAGVMQNPRHLVRRRGQEARLRCSPMKGHSHVYWYRQLPEEGLKFMVYLQKENIIDESGMPKERFSAEFPKEGPSILRIQQVVRGDSAAYFCASSPPGGGLMNTEAFFGQGTRLTVV.

The CDR3 sequence is CASSGQRQNEQFF. The CDR3 coding sequence is TGTGCCAGCAGTGGACAGCGCCAGAATGAGCAGTTCTTC. The genes are TRBV2 and TRBJ2-1; a possible D gene is TRBD1 (5 bases). V was clipped by 4 bases and J by 7 bases, with 11 bases between them. CDR3 length: 13 amino acids. Germline values: CDR1 SNHLY, CDR2 FYNNEI.

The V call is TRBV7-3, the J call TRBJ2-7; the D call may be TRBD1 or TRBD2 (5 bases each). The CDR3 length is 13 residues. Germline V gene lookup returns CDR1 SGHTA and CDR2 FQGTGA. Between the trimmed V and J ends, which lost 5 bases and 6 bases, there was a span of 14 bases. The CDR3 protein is CASSPQVGTEQYF. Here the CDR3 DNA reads TGTGCCAGCAGCCCCCAGGTGGGGACCGAGCAGTACTTC.